Listed here are 17 T cell receptor beta chains from one sample, sequenced in a study of Graves' ophthalmopathy and Graves' hyperthyroidism. The sequenced template was RNA, covering the TCR beta CDR3 region. RT-PCR in the first round used HTBI primers; a second-round multiplex PCR followed. TCRdb re-analysed the multiplex PCR reads in MiXCR, keeping a single row per CDR3 protein. The sample has about 700,000 distinct CDR3 sequences; about 44% are singletons. Sequenced sample: peripheral blood. Every receptor here comes from an adult man with Graves' ophthalmopathy.

This clonotype was counted between two and nine times. The V and J genes are TRBV12-3 or TRBV12-4 and TRBJ2-7; possibly TRBD1 for D (6 bases). The V and J ends lost 6 bases and 3 bases respectively, with 18 bases between them. The length of the CDR3 is 15 residues. This CDR3 is CASSQLVQGNYEQYF. In DNA form, the CDR3 reads TGTGCCAGCAGCCAGCTGGTCCAGGGGAACTACGAGCAGTACTTC.

Notes on this clonotype: Compared with germline, one end of the junction differs, possibly owing to a read error. The rearrangement uses TRBV12-3 or TRBV12-4 and TRBJ2-7; 9 positions agree with TRBD2. This CDR3 comprises 15 residues. CDR3 nucleotides: TGTGCCAGCAGTATAGCGGGAGTTGGTCTTGAAGAGCAGTACTTC. Protein: CASSIAGVGLEEQYF.

The chain employs TRBV20-1 and TRBJ1-6, with 7 positions matching TRBD1. The CDR3 runs to 13 residues. Germline loops: CDR1 DFQATT, CDR2 SNEGSKA (reference sequence). With 6 bases clipped from V and 7 bases from J, the junction kept 6 bases outside the gene matches. The CDR3 DNA is TGCAGTGCCCTCGGGACAGCCAATTCACCCCTCCACTTT. Translation: CSALGTANSPLHF.

The V call is TRBV29-1, the J call TRBJ2-3, with 7 bases lining up with TRBD2. The CDR3 loop spans 15 amino acids. Germline V gives CDR1 SQVTM, CDR2 ANQGSEA. Losses at the gene ends were 6 bases for V and 2 bases for J; bases not matched to a gene: 11. CDR3: CSVVNWLAATDTQYF. In DNA form, the CDR3 reads TGCAGCGTCGTCAATTGGCTAGCGGCCACAGATACGCAGTATTTT.

CDR3 in DNA: TGCAGTGCTGGGGGGGACAGCTATCAGCCCCAGCATTTT. As protein: CSAGGDSYQPQHF. The chain uses TRBV20-1 and TRBJ1-5; 7 nucleotides match TRBD1. From germline, CDR1 is DFQATT and CDR2 SNEGSKA (reference sequence). The CDR3 has 13 amino acids. V lost 5 bases and J lost 5; bases outside the gene matches: 6.

This clonotype was observed a few times. The CDR3 region is CASSSGTGWNSPLHF. CDR3 nucleotide sequence: TGTGCCAGCAGCTCGGGGACAGGGTGGAATTCACCCCTCCACTTT. The J gene is TRBJ1-6, the V gene TRBV7-3; 9 nucleotides match TRBD1. This CDR3 is built from 15 residues. Germline CDR1 reads SGHTA; CDR2 reads FQGTGA. Trimming took 4 bases from V and 7 from J; bases not matched to a gene: 5.

This clonotype occurred a few times. The chain uses TRBV7-2 and TRBJ1-1; weak D call: TRBD1 (5 bases). The CDR3 is 13 residues long. Germline values: CDR1 SGHTA, CDR2 FQGNSA. Trimming removed 3 bases at V and 8 bases at J, with 13 bases between. CDR3 in DNA: TGTGCCAGCAGCTTCGGGGGGGGGGTGGAAGCTTTCTTT. Translation gives CASSFGGGVEAFF.

To note about this clonotype: No conserved phenylalanine or tryptophan is present at the end of the CDR3, so a read error is the likely explanation. The CDR3 DNA follows: TGTGCCAGCAGAACGGCGCCCCCGAACACTGAAGCTTTCCTT. Its translation is CASRTAPPNTEAFL. The rearrangement links TRBV12-3 or TRBV12-4 to TRBJ1-1; no definite D call. CDR3 length equals 14 residues. V lost 6 bases and J 1 base, leaving 12 bases between the germline ends.

A few counts support this clonotype. V gene TRBV7-2 combines with J gene TRBJ1-6, with D possibly being TRBD1 (5 bases). V lost 1 base and J lost 8, with 15 bases in between. Germline V gene lookup returns CDR1 SGHTA and CDR2 FQGNSA. The CDR3 has 16 residues. The CDR3 reads CASSLVYRGIDSPLHF. CDR3 nucleotides: TGTGCCAGCAGCTTAGTGTATAGGGGAATTGATTCACCCCTCCACTTT.

The chain is built from TRBV5-1 and TRBJ2-5; the D is unclear. This CDR3 has 12 residues. Per germline, CDR1 SGHRS and CDR2 YFSETQ. V lost 4 bases to trimming and J lost 6 bases, with 10 bases between them. In nucleotides, the CDR3 is TGCGCCAGCAGCCTGGACCTTAAGACCCAGTACTTC. This gives the protein CASSLDLKTQYF.

There are many counts of this clonotype. The CDR3 reads CATSSTLRGQTQYF. In DNA, the CDR3 is TGTGCCACCAGCAGCACCCTGAGGGGCCAGACCCAGTACTTC. J is TRBJ2-5 and V is TRBV15, with D tentatively TRBD1 or TRBD2 (5 bases each). This CDR3 contains 14 residues. Germline values: CDR1 LNHNV, CDR2 YYDKDF (reference sequence). Trimming removed 3 bases from V and 6 bases from J, with 14 bases in between.

In DNA form, the CDR3 reads TGTGCCACCAGCAGAGTCGCCAGGGAGCTGTTTTTT. Amino acid sequence: CATSRVARELFF. The V gene is TRBV15, the J gene TRBJ2-2; no clear D. CDR1 and CDR2 from the germline V gene are LNHNV and YYDKDF (reference sequence). The length of the CDR3 is 12 residues. V was shortened by 1 base and J by 9 bases, with 6 bases between the two germline ends.

The table lists this clonotype with a count of one. The junction departs from germline at one end; a sequencing error may be responsible. J is TRBJ1-2 and V is TRBV7-9; maybe TRBD1 (5 bases). The CDR3 has 14 residues. CDR1 SEHNR and CDR2 FQNEAQ come from the germline V gene (reference sequence). The CDR3 DNA reads TGCGCCAGCAGCCTGCAGGGCAGCTTCTATGGCTACACCTTC. Its protein is CASSLQGSFYGYTF.

This sequence joins TRBV7-9 and TRBJ1-3; D call uncertain. This CDR3 is 13 amino acids long. Germline CDR1 SEHNR, CDR2 FQNEAQ (reference sequence). Trimming removed 11 bases at V and 4 bases at J, with 15 bases between. CDR3: CAWSVWEGNTIYF. The CDR3 DNA sequence: TGTGCCTGGAGTGTGTGGGAAGGAAACACCATATATTTT.

In this sample, this clonotype turned up many times. Sequence at one end of the junction differs from germline and may be a read error. The chain joins TRBV15 to TRBJ1-2; the D gene is possibly TRBD1 (5 bases). The CDR3 is made up of 11 amino acids. Germline V gives CDR1 LNHNV, CDR2 YYDKDF (reference sequence). The CDR3 DNA follows: TGTGCCACCAGCGGGGACTTCGGACGGCTATTC. Amino acid sequence: CATSGDFGRLF.

The sample holds a few counts of this clonotype. The chain carries TRBV12-3 or TRBV12-4 and TRBJ1-1; TRBD1 might be the D (5 bases). Trimming stripped 4 bases from V and 10 bases from J, with 19 bases between. The CDR3 length is 14 residues. In DNA, the CDR3 is TGTGCCAGCAGTTCTTCCTCCCGGGACGCGGGAGCTTTCTTT. Translated, it gives CASSSSSRDAGAFF.

This clonotype was counted between two and nine times. The chain combines TRBV25-1 with TRBJ2-2; D unresolved. V was trimmed by 4 bases and J by 6 bases, leaving 9 bases between them. The CDR3 loop spans 13 amino acids. The germline V gene has CDR1 MGHDK and CDR2 SYGVNS. In DNA, the CDR3 is TGTGCCAGCAGTGCGACTTCGGCCGGGGAGCTGTTTTTT. This sequence encodes CASSATSAGELFF. Complete variable domain (other parts from reference TRBV25-1 and TRBJ2-2): EADIYQTPRYLVIGTGKKITLECSQTMGHDKMYWYQQDPGMELHLIHYSYGVNSTEKGDLSSESTVSRIRTEHFPLTLESARPSHTSQYLCASSATSAGELFFGEGSRLTVL.